Listed here are 21 T cell receptor beta chains from one sample, sequenced in a study of T cell changes during pregnancy in multiple sclerosis. This table comes from immunoSEQ multiplex PCR, and its TCRdb copy is limited to in-frame clones, with some not included. The sample yields roughly 100,000 clones, around 92% seen once. The sample here was peripheral blood, taken in the second trimester of pregnancy. Source of these receptors: a female donor with multiple sclerosis, enrolled in a pregnancy study.

Only a few counts were recorded for this clone. The chain carries TRBV28 and TRBJ2-2, with 11 bases identical to TRBD2. Trimming took 8 bases from V and 5 from J; bases not matched to a gene: 7. The germline gives CDR1 MDHEN, CDR2 SYDVKM. The CDR3 totals 15 residues. The CDR3 DNA follows: TGTGCCAGCTGTACTAGCGGGAGTGGGACCGGGGAGCTGTTTTTT. Protein sequence: CASCTSGSGTGELFF.

This chain connects TRBV7-9 to TRBJ2-7; 9 positions agree with TRBD1. The CDR3 length is 15 residues. The V and J ends lost 5 bases and 2 bases, in that order; junction bases with no gene match: 7. Germline CDR1 is SEHNR and CDR2 is FQNEAQ (reference sequence). The CDR3 reads CASSPSGTGPYEQYF. In DNA form, the CDR3 reads TGTGCCAGCAGCCCATCCGGGACAGGGCCCTACGAGCAGTACTTC.

The chain couples TRBV5-1 to TRBJ1-2; 10 bases agree with TRBD1. This CDR3 has 16 amino acids. Per the germline V gene, CDR1 is SGHRS and CDR2 is YFSETQ. J was trimmed by 8 bases and V by 4 bases; bases with no gene match: 14. The CDR3 protein is CASSPGPSGTGVGYTF. The CDR3 coding sequence is TGCGCCAGCAGCCCGGGACCTTCCGGGACAGGGGTCGGCTACACCTTC.

The J gene is TRBJ2-2, the V gene TRBV7-2; TRBD1 agrees at 8 bases. The CDR3 has 14 amino acids. CDR1 and CDR2 from the germline V gene are SGHTA and FQGNSA. V lost 8 bases to trimming and J lost 7 bases; unmatched junction nucleotides: 9. The CDR3 DNA is TGTGCCAGCGGTGGACAGGGTTGGGTCGGGGAGCTGTTTTTT. Translation: CASGGQGWVGELFF.

This chain connects TRBV19 to TRBJ1-5, with TRBD1 matching over 8 bases. Trimming cost V 3 bases and J 4 bases; bases outside gene matches: 8. The CDR3 extends over 16 amino acids. Germline V lookup: CDR1 LNHDA, CDR2 SQIVND (reference sequence). CDR3 nucleotide sequence: TGTGCCAGTAGTATGGACAGGGCGGGGCGAAATCAGCCCCAGCATTTT. Amino acids: CASSMDRAGRNQPQHF.

The V gene is TRBV2, the J gene TRBJ2-7, with D possibly being TRBD1 (6 bases). Germline loops: CDR1 SNHLY, CDR2 FYNNEI. V was shortened by 3 bases and J by 3 bases, with 21 bases between the two germline ends. The CDR3 totals 17 residues. The DNA for the CDR3 is TGTGCCAGCAGTGATCCCGGGACAACAAAACGAAGCTACGAGCAGTACTTC. Encoded protein: CASSDPGTTKRSYEQYF.

The J gene is TRBJ1-3, the V gene TRBV5-4, with a weak D call TRBD1 (6 bases). Between the trimmed V and J ends, which lost 3 bases and 7 bases, there was a span of 11 bases. The CDR3 runs 13 residues. The germline gives CDR1 SGHNT, CDR2 YYREEE (reference sequence). This CDR3 is CASSSGQRNTIYF. CDR3 sequence (DNA): TGTGCCAGCAGCTCGGGACAAAGGAACACCATATATTTT. The whole variable domain, filled in from reference TRBV5-4 and TRBJ1-3, reads ETGVTQSPTHLIKTRGQQVTLRCSSQSGHNTVSWYQQALGQGPQFIFQYYREEENGRGNFPPRFSGLQFPNYSSELNVNALELDDSALYLCASSSGQRNTIYFGEGSWLTVV.

This chain joins TRBV21-1 and TRBJ2-3; the table assigns TRBD2, which was not confirmed against the DNA. TRBV21-1 is assigned pseudogene status. The CDR3 totals 15 residues. CDR3 region: CASSKRSGRTDTQYF. CDR3 sequence (DNA): TGTGCCAGCAGCAAACGGAGCGGGAGAACAGATACGCAGTATTTT.

V is TRBV10-3 and J is TRBJ2-2; 11 bases fit TRBD1. The CDR3 has 15 amino acids. The germline gives CDR1 ENHRY, CDR2 SYGVKD. Losses at the gene ends were 7 bases for V and 6 bases for J; bases not matched to a gene: 7. CDR3 in DNA: TGTGCCATCAACCCGGACAGGGGGCGGTCCGGGGAGCTGTTTTTT. It encodes CAINPDRGRSGELFF.

CDR3 amino acids: CASSLRDRYEQYF. DNA for the CDR3: TGTGCCAGCAGTTTAAGGGACAGATACGAGCAGTACTTC. The chain employs TRBV27 and TRBJ2-7, with 7 bases that match TRBD1. Germline assignment: CDR1 MNHEY and CDR2 SMNVEV (reference sequence). The V and J ends lost 2 bases and 4 bases, in that order; junction bases with no gene match: 2. The CDR3 sequence is 13 residues long.

The rearrangement links TRBV5-1 to TRBJ1-1; 8 bases are shared with TRBD1. This CDR3 comprises 14 residues. Trimming removed 3 bases from V and 1 base from J; junction bases left unmatched: 2. The germline gives CDR1 SGHRS, CDR2 YFSETQ. In DNA form, the CDR3 reads TGCGCCAGCAGCTGGGGACAGGCGAACACTGAAGCTTTCTTT. It codes for CASSWGQANTEAFF.

The genes are TRBV7-2 and TRBJ1-2; TRBD1 aligns across 8 bases. CDR1 SGHTA and CDR2 FQGNSA come from the germline V gene. The CDR3 extends over 15 amino acids. Losses at the gene ends were 4 bases for V and 13 bases for J; bases not matched to a gene: 17. The CDR3 reads CASSSDQGAGRDCTF. The CDR3 region has the DNA TGTGCCAGCAGCTCGGATCAGGGGGCAGGCCGGGATTGCACCTTC. Supplemented by reference TRBV7-2 and TRBJ1-2, the full variable domain reads GAGVSQSPSNKVTEKGKDVELRCDPISGHTALYWYRQSLGQGLEFLIYFQGNSAPDKSGLPSDRFSAERTGGSVSTLTIQRTQQEDSAVYLCASSSDQGAGRDCTFGSGTRLTVV.

The rearrangement joins TRBV5-6 to TRBJ1-3; D gene uncertain. The CDR3 has 16 amino acids. V dropped 1 base and J dropped 1 base, with 12 bases sitting between them. In germline, CDR1 is SGHDT, CDR2 YYEEEE. The CDR3 DNA reads TGTGCCAGCAGCTTGCGCGGCGCTTCTTCTGGAAACACCATATATTTT. Translated: CASSLRGASSGNTIYF.

This clone is labeled as medium-sized (0.01 to 0.1%). The J gene is TRBJ1-5, the V gene TRBV7-8; 8 positions match TRBD1. The V segment lost 1 base and the J segment 2 bases; nucleotides outside the gene matches: 4. The length of the CDR3 is 16 residues. CDR1 SGHVS and CDR2 FQNEAQ come from the germline V gene. CDR3 residues: CASSLGTGTGNQPQHF. The CDR3 DNA is TGTGCCAGCAGCTTAGGGACAGGGACTGGCAATCAGCCCCAGCATTTT.

The rearrangement links TRBV7-2 to TRBJ1-2; tentatively, D is TRBD1 (5 bases). Trimming pared 1 base from V and 8 bases from J, leaving 17 bases between. The germline gives CDR1 SGHTA, CDR2 FQGNSA. The CDR3 extends over 15 amino acids. In DNA, the CDR3 is TGTGCCAGCAGCTTAGATGGGGTAGGGGATTGGGGCTACACCTTC. Amino acid sequence: CASSLDGVGDWGYTF.

This clone was detected once. The chain uses TRBV7-2 and TRBJ2-5; D ambiguous. CDR3 length equals 13 residues. Germline CDR1 is SGHTA and CDR2 is FQGNSA. V lost 5 bases and J lost 1, with 8 bases in between. CDR3 sequence: CASSLGFQETQYF. The CDR3 bases are TGTGCCAGCAGCCTCGGTTTCCAAGAGACCCAGTACTTC.

DNA for the CDR3: TGCAGCGTTGCGACAGGGTCCGAGCAGTACTTC. Its translation: CSVATGSEQYF. J is TRBJ2-7 and V is TRBV29-1, with TRBD1 identical over 7 bases. Germline V gene sequence: CDR1 SQVTM, CDR2 ANQGSEA. This CDR3 is built from 11 residues. The V and J ends lost 4 bases and 6 bases, in that order; junction bases with no gene match: 3.

J is TRBJ1-1 and V is TRBV10-3; D is uncertain. This CDR3 has 14 amino acids. CDR1 and CDR2 (germline): ENHRY, SYGVKD. Trimming took 8 bases from V and 0 from J, leaving 13 bases between them. DNA of the CDR3: TGTGCCATCGGCTCGGGAAGGGTGAACACTGAAGCTTTCTTT. Its translation is CAIGSGRVNTEAFF.

This clone has just a few counts. This chain uses TRBV9 with TRBJ1-1; D call uncertain. Germline loops: CDR1 SGDLS, CDR2 YYNGEE. The CDR3 covers 15 residues. With 4 bases removed from V and 3 bases from J, the gap between germline ends came to 16 bases. The CDR3 sequence is CASSPNPRPDTEAFF. CDR3 in DNA: TGTGCCAGCAGCCCCAATCCTCGCCCAGACACTGAAGCTTTCTTT.

Here the CDR3 reads CASSLEEYSTDTQYF. The DNA of the CDR3 is TGCGCCAGCAGCTTGGAGGAGTATTCCACAGATACGCAGTATTTT. The genes are TRBV5-1 and TRBJ2-3; D unresolved. V lost 0 bases and J 2 bases, leaving 10 bases between the germline ends. This CDR3 region has 15 residues. Per the germline V gene, CDR1 is SGHRS and CDR2 is YFSETQ.

V and J are TRBV6-5 and TRBJ1-5; TRBD1 is a possible D gene (5 bases). Germline CDR1 MNHEY, CDR2 SVGAGI. The CDR3 has 13 amino acids. Between the trimmed V and J ends, which lost 9 bases and 6 bases, there was a span of 15 bases. The CDR3: CASFWGSGQPQHF. The CDR3 region has the DNA TGTGCCAGTTTTTGGGGCTCGGGTCAGCCCCAGCATTTT.